Included here is one TCR beta chain sequence, with context. Its antigen is currently unknown. The CDR3 is made up of 16 amino acids. Germline values: CDR1 MNHEY, CDR2 SMNVEV (reference sequence). V lost 3 bases, J lost 10 bases, and 19 bases lay in between. The data were obtained in a study of T cell responses to AZD1222 COVID-19 vaccine. Study-level points and caveats: Repertoires were obtained solely post-peak T cell response. White British ancestry dominated among donors, who included more females, and clonal diversity was possibly underestimated. Compared with day 0, the breadth and depth of the Spike-specific TCR repertoire rose significantly after two doses of AZD1222. With dominance at 160-218 and 743-854, vaccine-associated CD4 TCRs spanned spike.

Sequencing used immunoSEQ multiplex PCR; TCRdb keeps in-frame clones, though not all of them. The sample has 150,000 to 200,000 clones; roughly 92% are singletons. The chain recombines TRBV27 with TRBJ1-6; D is ambiguous. Sequences were derived from peripheral blood, sampled on day 0 of AZD1222 vaccination. The source is an adult in good health. The chain's CDR3 is CASSFSIRKVRSPLHF. Written as DNA, the CDR3 is TGTGCCAGCAGTTTTTCCATCAGGAAAGTTCGCTCACCCCTCCACTTT.